What follows are 23 T cell receptor beta chains derived from one specimen sequenced in a study of CD8+ T cells in alopecia areata. Reverse transcription of extracted RNA yielded cDNA, which provided the sequencing template. Generated by immunoSEQ multiplex PCR, the TCRdb table keeps only in-frame clones and is missing some. The sample has 150,000 to 200,000 clones, roughly 60% seen once. The sequenced sample was CD4+ T cells sorted from blood, obtained at week 0. Source of these receptors: a human donor with alopecia areata.

V and J are TRBV11-2 and TRBJ2-3; D gene uncertain. The V end lost 2 bases, the J end lost 2 bases, and 11 bases lay between the germline ends. CDR3 length: 15 residues. CDR1 and CDR2 from the germline V gene are SGHAT and FQNNGV. In DNA form, the CDR3 reads TGTGCCAGCAGCTTATTATCACGGTTCACAGATACGCAGTATTTT. This translates into CASSLLSRFTDTQYF.

The chain couples TRBV25-1 to TRBJ2-7; a weak D match, TRBD2 (5 bases). Germline loops: CDR1 MGHDK, CDR2 SYGVNS. This CDR3 is 15 amino acids long. Trimming pared 6 bases from V and 2 bases from J, leaving 17 bases between. The CDR3 sequence is CASRDMSGKTYEQYF. The CDR3, as DNA: TGTGCCAGCAGGGATATGTCGGGGAAAACCTACGAGCAGTACTTC.

The CDR3 loop reads CASSETGLITGELFF. The CDR3 coding sequence is TGTGCCAGCAGTGAGACAGGGTTGATTACCGGGGAGCTGTTTTTT. The V call is TRBV25-1, the J call TRBJ2-2, with 7 bases fitting TRBD1. J was trimmed by 5 bases and V by 3 bases; bases with no gene match: 6. The CDR3 is made up of 15 amino acids. Germline values: CDR1 MGHDK, CDR2 SYGVNS.

This chain links TRBV27 with TRBJ2-7; D possibly corresponds to TRBD1 (6 bases). The CDR3 runs to 13 residues. Trimming left V 3 bases short and J 3 bases short, with 9 bases between. The germline V gene has CDR1 MNHEY and CDR2 SMNVEV (reference sequence). CDR3: CASSLRGGYEQYF. For the CDR3, the DNA is TGTGCCAGCAGTTTGAGAGGGGGCTACGAGCAGTACTTC.

This rearrangement joins TRBV29-1 to TRBJ1-5; 9 nucleotides agree with TRBD1. Germline loops: CDR1 SQVTM, CDR2 ANQGSEA. The CDR3 sequence is 14 residues long. The trim removed 5 bases at V and 7 bases at J, leaving 9 bases unmatched. The CDR3 here is CSVQTGTGSQPQHF. In nucleotides, the CDR3 is TGCAGCGTTCAAACCGGGACAGGGTCCCAGCCCCAGCATTTT. Complete variable domain (other parts from reference TRBV29-1 and TRBJ1-5): SAVISQKPSRDICQRGTSLTIQCQVDSQVTMMFWYRQQPGQSLTLIATANQGSEATYESGFVIDKFPISRPNLTFSTLTVSNMSPEDSSIYLCSVQTGTGSQPQHFGDGTRLSIL.

V is TRBV30 and J is TRBJ2-7; D possibly uses TRBD1 or TRBD2 (6 bases each). Germline loops: CDR1 GTSNPN, CDR2 SVGIG (reference sequence). There are 12 residues in the CDR3. V gave up 2 bases and J gave up 4 bases, with 9 bases separating them. The CDR3 region is CAWSRGGYEQYF. The DNA for the CDR3 is TGTGCCTGGAGTCGAGGGGGGTACGAGCAGTACTTC.

The rearrangement links TRBV30 to TRBJ1-6; unclear D gene. Trimming removed 2 bases from V and 6 bases from J, with 14 bases in between. The length of the CDR3 is 15 residues. Germline-derived CDR1 and CDR2 are GTSNPN and SVGIG (reference sequence). CDR3 in DNA: TGTGCCTGGAGTTTCCGGGCCAGGAGTAATTCACCCCTCCACTTT. Protein: CAWSFRARSNSPLHF.

V gene TRBV10-3 combines with J gene TRBJ2-7; D remains ambiguous. The CDR3 covers 13 residues. V shed 11 bases and J shed 6 bases, with 20 bases lying between them. Germline V gene lookup returns CDR1 ENHRY and CDR2 SYGVKD. The CDR3 region is CASNLLRRLEQYF. The CDR3 nucleotides are TGTGCCTCCAACCTTTTGCGGCGGCTCGAGCAGTACTTC.

The chain carries TRBV2 and TRBJ1-2; D gene uncertain. CDR1 is SNHLY and CDR2 is FYNNEI in the germline V gene. V was trimmed by 6 bases and J by 2 bases, leaving 10 bases between them. The CDR3 has 13 amino acids. CDR3 residues: CASSAGENYGYTF. In DNA, the CDR3 is TGTGCCAGCAGCGCCGGTGAGAACTATGGCTACACCTTC.

This clone was seen a few times. The chain has TRBV7-3 and TRBJ2-7; 7 positions match TRBD1. V shed 5 bases and J 8 bases; nucleotides not matched to a gene: 9. Looked up from germline, CDR1 is SGHTA and CDR2 is FQGTGA. This CDR3 spans 13 amino acids. The CDR3 DNA reads TGTGCCAGCAGCGCCTCCGGGACAGAAAAGCAGTACTTC. It is translated as CASSASGTEKQYF.

The rearrangement uses TRBV15 and TRBJ2-1; D tentatively fits TRBD1 or TRBD2 (5 bases each). V lost 10 bases, J lost 8 bases, and 24 bases lay in between. From germline, CDR1 is LNHNV and CDR2 YYDKDF (reference sequence). This CDR3 has 15 amino acids. Here the CDR3 DNA reads TGTGCCATAGAAAGTGAAGGCGGTCGGGACCATGAGCAGTTCTTC. It specifies CAIESEGGRDHEQFF.

This clone was seen a few times. The V call is TRBV27, the J call TRBJ1-1; D gene ambiguous. The CDR3 totals 15 residues. The germline V gene encodes CDR1 MNHEY and CDR2 SMNVEV (reference sequence). V was cut by 4 bases and J by 0 bases, with 12 bases left in between. In DNA, the CDR3 is TGTGCCAGCAGTTCCACGACACGTATGAACACTGAAGCTTTCTTT. Encoded protein: CASSSTTRMNTEAFF.

This clone was recorded a few times. The chain carries TRBV5-6 and TRBJ2-7; D unclear. CDR3 size: 14 residues. V was clipped by 0 bases and J by 2 bases, with 9 bases between them. In germline, CDR1 is SGHDT, CDR2 YYEEEE. CDR3 loop: CASSLGGKAYEQYF. In DNA form, the CDR3 reads TGTGCCAGCAGCTTGGGCGGCAAAGCCTACGAGCAGTACTTC. The variable domain in full, completed from reference TRBV5-6 and TRBJ2-7, reads DAGVTQSPTHLIKTRGQQVTLRCSPKSGHDTVSWYQQALGQGPQFIFQYYEEEERQRGNFPDRFSGHQFPNYSSELNVNALLLGDSALYLCASSLGGKAYEQYFGPGTRLTVT.

A few counts support this clone. The CDR3 reads CASSRDRGEYGYTF. CDR3 coding DNA: TGTGCCAGCAGCCGGGACAGGGGGGAGTATGGCTACACCTTC. The chain couples TRBV14 to TRBJ1-2; 11 bases align to TRBD1. This CDR3 contains 14 residues. Trimming cost V 4 bases and J 5 bases; bases outside gene matches: 3. Germline V lookup: CDR1 SGHDN, CDR2 FVKESK.

This chain uses TRBV6-5 with TRBJ2-2; 10 nucleotides match TRBD2. Germline V gene sequence: CDR1 MNHEY, CDR2 SVGAGI. The J segment lost 10 bases and the V segment lost 4 bases, leaving 6 bases of the junction unmatched. The CDR3 spans 14 residues. The CDR3 region has the DNA TGTGCCAGCAGTTTGCTAGCGGGGGTATCGGAGCTGTTTTTT. Translated, it gives CASSLLAGVSELFF.

This clone was detected only once. The V call is TRBV29-1, the J call TRBJ2-7, with D unclear. CDR1 SQVTM and CDR2 ANQGSEA come from the germline V gene. The V end lost 0 bases, the J end lost 2 bases, and 8 bases lay between the germline ends. This CDR3 is 13 amino acids long. The CDR3 DNA follows: TGCAGCGTTGAAGATGGGCAGACCTACGAGCAGTACTTC. This gives the protein CSVEDGQTYEQYF.

This clone turned up a few times. The chain uses TRBV30 and TRBJ1-2, with TRBD1 matching 7 bases. The V segment lost 0 bases and the J segment 8 bases; nucleotides outside the gene matches: 3. The CDR3 loop spans 12 amino acids. Germline CDR1 GTSNPN, CDR2 SVGIG (reference sequence). Here the CDR3 reads CAWSVQGGGYTF. The CDR3 coding sequence is TGTGCCTGGAGTGTACAAGGGGGCGGCTACACCTTC. The full variable domain, its missing parts supplied by reference TRBV30 and TRBJ1-2, is SQTIHQWPATLVQPVGSPLSLECTVEGTSNPNLYWYRQAAGRGLQLLFYSVGIGQISSEVPQNLSASRPQDRQFILSSKKLLLSDSGFYLCAWSVQGGGYTFGSGTRLTVV.

This clone was observed a single time. J is TRBJ2-7 and V is TRBV2; D is uncertain. Germline CDR1 is SNHLY and CDR2 is FYNNEI. Trimming pared 2 bases from V and 3 bases from J, leaving 5 bases between. CDR3 length equals 12 residues. The chain's CDR3 is CASSEKGYEQYF. The CDR3 DNA reads as TGTGCCAGCAGTGAAAAGGGCTACGAGCAGTACTTC.

CDR3: CASSLRASGQGHSPLHF. The CDR3 DNA sequence: TGCGCCAGCAGCTTGAGAGCCTCAGGACAGGGACATTCACCCCTCCACTTT. The chain links TRBV5-1 to TRBJ1-6, with 8 bases identical to TRBD1. Per the germline V gene, CDR1 is SGHRS and CDR2 is YFSETQ. V lost 1 base to trimming and J lost 8 bases; unmatched junction nucleotides: 11. There are 17 residues in the CDR3.

The CDR3: CASSSGTSGETQYF. As DNA, the CDR3 is TGTGCCAGCAGTTCCGGGACATCAGGAGAGACCCAGTACTTC. The V and J genes are TRBV7-2 and TRBJ2-5, with a weak D call TRBD1 (6 bases). Trimming shortened V by 6 bases and J by 4 bases, and 15 bases separated the two germline ends. Looked up from germline, CDR1 is SGHTA and CDR2 is FQGNSA. The CDR3 runs to 14 residues. The variable domain in full, with the rest retrieved from reference TRBV7-2 and TRBJ2-5, is GAGVSQSPSNKVTEKGKDVELRCDPISGHTALYWYRQSLGQGLEFLIYFQGNSAPDKSGLPSDRFSAERTGGSVSTLTIQRTQQEDSAVYLCASSSGTSGETQYFGPGTRLLVL.

This clone was seen more than once but under ten times. The V and J genes are TRBV9 and TRBJ2-4; 8 nucleotides agree with TRBD2. Germline lookup yields CDR1 SGDLS and CDR2 YYNGEE. This CDR3 spans 20 amino acids. V lost 0 bases, J lost 0 bases, and 14 bases stayed unmatched. The CDR3 loop is CASSVGGAGGGLLAKNIQYF. The CDR3, as DNA: TGTGCCAGCAGCGTAGGTGGTGCGGGCGGGGGGCTCCTAGCCAAAAACATTCAGTACTTC.

This chain links TRBV6-5 with TRBJ1-5; D is perhaps TRBD1 (6 bases). The germline CDR1 and CDR2 sequences are MNHEY and SVGAGI. The V gene lost 6 bases and the J gene lost 7 bases, with 13 bases spanning the gap. The CDR3 contains 13 residues. The CDR3 DNA is TGTGCCAGCAGACCACAGGGCTCCCAGCCCCAGCATTTT. Its protein product is CASRPQGSQPQHF.

The V call is TRBV5-1, the J call TRBJ1-6, with D unclear. The V gene's germline CDR1 is SGHRS and CDR2 YFSETQ. This CDR3 region has 14 residues. Between the trimmed V and J ends, which lost 4 bases and 5 bases, there was a span of 10 bases. This CDR3 reads CASSRAGNNSPLHF. The CDR3 coding sequence is TGCGCCAGCAGCCGAGCAGGAAATAATTCACCCCTCCACTTT.